This T cell receptor (beta chain) was profiled in a study of CD8+ T cells in alopecia areata. Study context: Treated patients took oral tofacitinib at 5 to 10 mg twice daily.

The CDR3 has 12 residues. Germline V gene lookup returns CDR1 SQVTM and CDR2 ANQGSEA. Trimming shortened V by 7 bases and J by 7 bases, and 16 bases separated the two germline ends. Study outcomes and limitations: Scalp samples also yield sequences of resident alphabeta T cells from normal skin.

Sequencing used cDNA as its template, made by extracting RNA and reverse transcribing it. Libraries were prepared by immunoSEQ multiplex PCR; TCRdb keeps only in-frame clonotypes and omits some of them. Of around 110,000 clones listed, around 53% are singletons. This clone was seen a single time. Its antigen is currently unknown. As to treatment: oral pan-JAK inhibitor, 5-10 mg twice daily. The receptor's source is a human donor with alopecia areata. Sequences were derived from CD8+ T cells sorted from blood, sampled at week 24, from a patient treated with tofacitinib. The chain uses TRBV29-1 and TRBJ1-2; D unclear. The CDR3 protein is CSASGMGLGYTF. CDR3 coding DNA: TGCAGCGCCTCTGGCATGGGCCTTGGCTACACCTTC.